These T cell receptor beta chains were read from a single sample in a study of shared clonotypes between healthy human individuals. Repertoires were generated with immunoSEQ multiplex PCR, while TCRdb's copy carries only in-frame clones and drops some. Here the sample spans 2 million to 3 million clones, roughly nine tenths being singletons. Material: naive CD4+ T cells sorted from blood. Receptors originate from a young man in good health. CDR3s include the opening cysteine and the closing phenylalanine or tryptophan. Fields, in order: D gene, clone size, J gene, CDR3 length, V gene, CDR3 DNA, CDR3 protein. A D gene is named only where the DNA matches it firmly. Size tells how often a clone was seen (once, few, many) or the class of an expanded clone, and some rows leave it out.

TRBD2 - TRBJ2-7 18 TRBV13 TGTGCCAGCAGCTTCGAGGGTGCTACTAGCGGGCCCCCCTACGAGCAGTACTTC CASSFEGATSGPPYEQYF
- - TRBJ1-1 13 TRBV2 TGTGCCAGCCGACATAACTGGGGCACTGAAGCTTTCTTT CASRHNWGTEAFF
TRBD2 - TRBJ2-7 15 TRBV10-3 TGTGCCATCAAATCACTAGCGGGAGTAGGGGGCGAGCAGTACTTC CAIKSLAGVGGEQYF
- - TRBJ2-1 13 TRBV25-1 TGTGCCACCAAAAGACTAGGACCGGATGAGCAGTTCTTC CATKRLGPDEQFF
- - TRBJ2-7 13 TRBV10-1 TGCGCCAGCAGTGAGTCCCGAACCTACGAGCAGTACTTC CASSESRTYEQYF
TRBD1 - TRBJ1-6 16 TRBV5-1 TGCGCCAGCAGCCCCGGGACAGGGGGCGGTTGGTCACCCCTCCACTTT CASSPGTGGGWSPLHF
- - TRBJ1-3 15 TRBV5-1 TGCGCCAGCAGCTTAGCAGGAGCCTCTGGAAACACCATATATTTT CASSLAGASGNTIYF
TRBD1 - TRBJ2-7 14 TRBV5-1 TGCGCCAGCAGTACCACAGGGGGCTCCTACGAGCAGTACTTC CASSTTGGSYEQYF
- - TRBJ2-2 14 TRBV18 TGTGCCAGCTCACCGGGACTGAACACCGGGGAGCTGTTTTTT CASSPGLNTGELFF
- - TRBJ2-3 14 TRBV10-3 TGTGCCATCAGTGAGTACGGGCCAGGGGATACGCAGTATTTT CAISEYGPGDTQYF
- - TRBJ1-2 13 TRBV2 TGTGCCAGCAGTGAGGGGGTGTCCTATGGCTACACCTTC CASSEGVSYGYTF
- - TRBJ2-2 14 TRBV28 TGTGCCAGCAGTTTAGGGCAGGGTACCGGGGAGCTGTTTTTT CASSLGQGTGELFF
- - TRBJ2-1 13 TRBV15 TGTGCCACCAGCAGCAGGGACTACAATGAGCAGTTCTTC CATSSRDYNEQFF
- few TRBJ1-1 12 TRBV10-3 TGTGCCATCAGAACAGAGAACACTGAAGCTTTCTTT CAIRTENTEAFF